These 27 T cell receptor beta chains were all obtained from the same sample, sequenced in a study of vaccination effects on CD4 cells after COVID-19 (dated by TCRdb to the early 2020s). To identify antigen-specific CD4+ T cell clonotypes by their expansion, the ViraFEST assay first stimulated PBMC with viral peptide pools and then applied TCR sequencing. After about 9 days of culture, CD4+ T cells were isolated with the EasySep CD4+ T cell isolation kit. Healthy vaccine recipients had no prior SARS-CoV-2 infection, confirmed by negative nucleocapsid antibodies before and after vaccination. These receptors' antigens are unknown. The library was obtained by the immunoSEQ multiplex PCR assay. TCRdb provides this immuneACCESS table in a form limited to in-frame rearrangements. Some clones are lacking; in checked studies, under half of them reflect an unresolved V gene, and why the rest are absent is not known. The sample has 55,000 to 75,000 clones on record, 76% of them singletons. The ten largest make up about 3% of the sample.

Sequencing was performed on CD4+ T cells from PBMCs cultured with HCoV-NL63 spike peptides, taken before COVID-19 vaccination. In the paper's terms, the cell subset or site label means: HCoV-NL63 spike overlapping peptide pool stimulation. Receptors originate from a human donor who received a COVID-19 vaccine.

The rearrangement joins TRBV6-4 to TRBJ2-2; D remains ambiguous. CDR1 is MRHNA, CDR2 SNTAGT, per germline. V was pared by 6 bases and J by 3 bases, with 8 bases between. The CDR3 has 13 residues. The CDR3: CASRHSDTGELFF. As DNA, the CDR3 is TGTGCCAGCAGGCACAGTGACACCGGGGAGCTGTTTTTT.

The chain couples TRBV11-3 to TRBJ2-2; TRBD2 matches at 8 bases. Germline V gene lookup returns CDR1 SGHNT and CDR2 YENEEA. This CDR3 is 15 amino acids long. The ends lost 3 bases at V and 5 bases at J; junction bases unmatched: 5. The CDR3 protein is CASSFGGESTGELFF. CDR3 DNA sequence: TGTGCCAGCAGCTTCGGGGGGGAGAGTACCGGGGAGCTGTTTTTT.

The chain links TRBV6-5 to TRBJ1-2, with 7 bases matching TRBD1. Looked up from germline, CDR1 is MNHEY and CDR2 is SVGAGI. The V segment lost 4 bases and the J segment 2 bases; nucleotides outside the gene matches: 4. The CDR3 sequence is 14 residues long. The CDR3 loop reads CASSSTTGNYGYTF. The CDR3 DNA sequence: TGTGCCAGCAGTTCCACGACAGGGAACTATGGCTACACCTTC.

This clone has more than one count but fewer than ten. The chain recombines TRBV6-6 with TRBJ1-2; D remains ambiguous. The CDR3 length is 11 residues. Germline loops: CDR1 MNHNY, CDR2 SVGAGI (reference sequence). V lost 7 bases and J lost 8, with 11 bases in between. CDR3 residues: CASIMGGGYTF. The CDR3 nucleotides read TGTGCCAGCATTATGGGTGGCGGCTACACCTTC.

J is TRBJ1-2 and V is TRBV5-4; TRBD1 agrees at 8 bases. This CDR3 contains 15 residues. Trimming cost V 4 bases and J 8 bases; bases outside gene matches: 13. CDR1 and CDR2 (germline): SGHNT, YYREEE (reference sequence). The CDR3 DNA is TGTGCCAGCAGCCCGCCGGACAGGGATCTGAGGGGCTACACCTTC. It encodes CASSPPDRDLRGYTF.

This clone was found a few times. The chain is built from TRBV6-5 and TRBJ1-1; D is ambiguous. The V and J ends lost 10 bases and 8 bases respectively, with 23 bases between them. The CDR3 is made up of 14 amino acids. Germline assignment: CDR1 MNHEY and CDR2 SVGAGI. The CDR3 DNA reads as TGTGCCACCACTATCGGCCAGGTAGCCAGCGAAGCTTTCTTT. Translation gives CATTIGQVASEAFF.

V gene TRBV2 combines with J gene TRBJ2-2; D not resolved. Germline CDR1 SNHLY, CDR2 FYNNEI. The CDR3 runs to 13 residues. The V end lost 3 bases, the J end lost 7 bases, and 9 bases lay between the germline ends. The CDR3 DNA reads TGTGCCAGCAGTGATTTTGGGTTCGGGGAGCTGTTTTTT. Its protein product is CASSDFGFGELFF.

The chain links TRBV6-4 to TRBJ2-1; 10 nucleotides line up with TRBD2. The germline CDR1 and CDR2 sequences are MRHNA and SNTAGT. The CDR3 spans 15 residues. V lost 4 bases, J lost 10 bases, and 10 bases stayed unmatched. Here the CDR3 reads CASSASGTSATEQFF. In DNA, the CDR3 is TGTGCCAGCAGTGCCTCCGGGACTAGCGCCACCGAGCAGTTCTTC.

The rearrangement joins TRBV11-2 to TRBJ1-1; the D is unclear. The germline V and J ends were trimmed by 5 bases and 8 bases, with 12 bases remaining between them. CDR3 length equals 12 residues. Germline CDR1 SGHAT, CDR2 FQNNGV. CDR3 DNA: TGTGCCAGCAGCGAGGATCGGATGGAAGCTTTCTTT. It specifies CASSEDRMEAFF.

For the CDR3, the DNA is TGTGCCAGCAGCCGGACAGGGATGGAGACCCAGTACTTC. This gives the protein CASSRTGMETQYF. The rearrangement uses TRBV5-5 and TRBJ2-5; 8 bases agree with TRBD1. This CDR3 contains 13 residues. CDR1 is SGHKS and CDR2 is YYEKEE in the germline V gene (reference sequence). J lost 5 bases, V lost 4 bases, and 4 bases had no gene match.

In DNA, the CDR3 is TGTGCCAGCAGAGACAGATTATTATCCTACGAGCAGTACGTC. This gives the protein CASRDRLLSYEQYV. The rearrangement joins TRBV6-5 to TRBJ2-7; D is perhaps TRBD1 (5 bases). This CDR3 region has 14 residues. V lost 6 bases and J lost 1, with 13 bases in between. CDR1 is MNHEY and CDR2 is SVGAGI in the germline V gene.

This clone was observed a handful of times. The chain joins TRBV5-4 to TRBJ1-3, with D unresolved. The length of the CDR3 is 15 residues. Trimming stripped 5 bases from V and 0 bases from J, with 12 bases between. Germline assignment: CDR1 SGHNT and CDR2 YYREEE (reference sequence). In DNA form, the CDR3 reads TGTGCCAGCAGTAAAGACCTCAGCTCTGGAAACACCATATATTTT. Its protein product is CASSKDLSSGNTIYF.

This chain links TRBV30 with TRBJ1-5, with TRBD1 matching over 9 bases. CDR3 length: 14 amino acids. Trimming at V came to 4 bases and at J to 6 bases, leaving 7 bases not matched to a gene. CDR1 is GTSNPN, CDR2 SVGIG, per germline (reference sequence). The CDR3 spells CAWTSGQGSQPQHF. As DNA, the CDR3 is TGTGCCTGGACCTCGGGACAGGGCTCTCAGCCCCAGCATTTT.

The rearrangement links TRBV9 to TRBJ2-3, with D tentatively TRBD1 (6 bases). The V and J ends lost 3 bases and 2 bases respectively, with 19 bases between them. The CDR3 contains 17 residues. Germline assignment: CDR1 SGDLS and CDR2 YYNGEE. CDR3 DNA sequence: TGTGCCAGCAGCGCCCCTTCTCAGGGGTTAGACACAGATACGCAGTATTTT. Its protein is CASSAPSQGLDTDTQYF. Supplemented by reference TRBV9 and TRBJ2-3, the full variable domain reads DSGVTQTPKHLITATGQRVTLRCSPRSGDLSVYWYQQSLDQGLQFLIQYYNGEERAKGNILERFSAQQFPDLHSELNLSSLELGDSALYFCASSAPSQGLDTDTQYFGPGTRLTVL.

V and J are TRBV6-6 and TRBJ2-2; TRBD1 matches at 9 bases. Trimming took 2 bases from V and 2 from J; bases not matched to a gene: 0. The CDR3 loop spans 15 amino acids. Germline CDR1 reads MNHNY; CDR2 reads SVGAGI (reference sequence). The CDR3 loop is CASSYTGGNTGELFF. Here the CDR3 DNA reads TGTGCCAGCAGTTACACAGGGGGCAACACCGGGGAGCTGTTTTTT.

This clone was seen a handful of times. This chain links TRBV6-2 or TRBV6-3 with TRBJ1-4; D is ambiguous. V shed 2 bases and J shed 6 bases, with 7 bases lying between them. In germline, CDR1 is MNHEY, CDR2 SVGEGT. There are 13 residues in the CDR3. CDR3 region: CASSYGHHEKLFF. CDR3 nucleotide sequence: TGTGCCAGCAGTTACGGGCACCATGAAAAACTGTTTTTT.

The rearrangement joins TRBV9 to TRBJ2-3, with TRBD2 as a possible D gene (5 bases). This CDR3 contains 14 residues. The V end was cut by 3 bases, the J end by 2 bases, with 10 bases between. Germline V gives CDR1 SGDLS, CDR2 YYNGEE. CDR3: CASSASGDTDTQYF. CDR3 nucleotide sequence: TGTGCCAGCAGCGCAAGCGGAGACACAGATACGCAGTATTTT.

The J gene is TRBJ1-3, the V gene TRBV29-1; D call uncertain. V lost 6 bases and J lost 2, with 8 bases in between. The CDR3 spans 12 residues. From germline, CDR1 is SQVTM and CDR2 ANQGSEA. This CDR3 reads CSVRETGNTIYF. CDR3 nucleotide sequence: TGCAGCGTCCGGGAGACTGGAAACACCATATATTTT.

The genes are TRBV9 and TRBJ2-5; 13 nucleotides match TRBD2. Per germline, CDR1 SGDLS and CDR2 YYNGEE. The CDR3 has 16 residues. Trimming removed 3 bases from V and 5 bases from J; junction bases left unmatched: 7. Here the CDR3 reads CASSERLAGGMETQYF. CDR3 DNA sequence: TGTGCCAGCAGCGAGCGACTAGCGGGGGGTATGGAGACCCAGTACTTC.

V gene TRBV5-6 combines with J gene TRBJ1-5; 7 nucleotides line up with TRBD1. The CDR3 runs to 16 residues. J lost 2 bases, V lost 2 bases, and 7 bases had no gene match. Germline-derived CDR1 and CDR2 are SGHDT and YYEEEE. This CDR3 reads CASSLTQGSGNQPQHF. The CDR3 DNA reads TGTGCCAGCAGCTTAACACAGGGGTCCGGCAATCAGCCCCAGCATTTT. The entire variable domain, with the rest obtained from reference TRBV5-6 and TRBJ1-5, is as follows: DAGVTQSPTHLIKTRGQQVTLRCSPKSGHDTVSWYQQALGQGPQFIFQYYEEEERQRGNFPDRFSGHQFPNYSSELNVNALLLGDSALYLCASSLTQGSGNQPQHFGDGTRLSIL.

The chain is built from TRBV6-2 or TRBV6-3 and TRBJ2-7, with 7 bases fitting TRBD1. The CDR3 spans 14 residues. J was trimmed by 7 bases and V by 5 bases; bases with no gene match: 11. Germline values: CDR1 MNHEY, CDR2 SVGEGT. The CDR3 spells CASSHRQGSGEQYV. In DNA form, the CDR3 reads TGTGCCAGCAGTCACCGACAGGGCTCGGGGGAGCAGTACGTC.

The chain is built from TRBV6-1 and TRBJ1-3; 9 positions agree with TRBD1. Germline loops: CDR1 MNHNS, CDR2 SASEGT. The CDR3 spans 16 residues. The V segment lost 3 bases and the J segment 4 bases; nucleotides outside the gene matches: 7. The CDR3 loop is CASSEDRGSYGNTIYF. The CDR3 region has the DNA TGTGCCAGCAGTGAGGACAGGGGATCGTACGGAAACACCATATATTTT.

CDR3 loop: CASSPGSPPDTQYF. CDR3 DNA: TGTGCCAGCTCACCAGGTTCCCCACCAGATACGCAGTATTTT. The chain links TRBV18 to TRBJ2-3; D is unresolved. The CDR3 has 14 amino acids. Per the germline V gene, CDR1 is KGHSH and CDR2 is LQKENI. Trimming shortened V by 2 bases and J by 4 bases, and 10 bases separated the two germline ends.

The V call is TRBV5-1, the J call TRBJ2-5; 13 bases agree with TRBD2. CDR1 is SGHRS and CDR2 is YFSETQ in the germline V gene. Trimming removed 1 base from V and 2 bases from J; junction bases left unmatched: 5. The CDR3 spans 17 residues. CDR3 sequence reads: CASSLHVTSGGQETQYF. CDR3 nucleotides: TGCGCCAGCAGCTTGCATGTGACTAGCGGGGGGCAAGAGACCCAGTACTTC.

The V call is TRBV19, the J call TRBJ2-2; TRBD2 matches 7 bases. CDR3 length: 15 amino acids. Germline-derived CDR1 and CDR2 are LNHDA and SQIVND (reference sequence). Trimming cost V 2 bases and J 5 bases; bases outside gene matches: 5. The CDR3 bases are TGTGCCAGTAGTATACGCGGGGGTGGGACCGGGGAGCTGTTTTTT. Its translation is CASSIRGGGTGELFF.

The V and J genes are TRBV30 and TRBJ1-1; D ambiguous. The germline gives CDR1 GTSNPN, CDR2 SVGIG (reference sequence). The CDR3 is made up of 13 amino acids. Deletions cut 0 bases from V and 9 bases from J, with 14 bases between. CDR3 residues: CAWSVSDRTKAFF. For the CDR3, the DNA is TGTGCCTGGAGTGTAAGTGATCGGACGAAAGCTTTCTTT.

The chain employs TRBV3-1 (or the pseudogene TRBV3-2) and TRBJ2-7; 7 bases align to TRBD1. From germline, CDR1 is LGHDT and CDR2 YNNKEL (reference sequence). The CDR3 spans 12 residues. The J segment lost 9 bases and the V segment lost 1 base, leaving 3 bases of the junction unmatched. The CDR3 spells CASSQGTGRQYV. In DNA, the CDR3 is TGTGCCAGCAGCCAAGGGACAGGACGGCAGTACGTC.